The rows below give T cell receptor beta chains drawn from one sample of a study of CD8+CD57+ T cells in acquired aplastic anemia. TCRdb independently ran MiXCR on the reads; one entry per CDR3 protein. This table has around 150,000 distinct CDR3 sequences, approximately 43% appearing once. Material for sequencing was sorted CD4+, CD8+, or CD8+CD57+ T cells (not recorded which) from PBMCs. Receptors were obtained from a human donor in good health. Each CDR3 is given with its conserved first and last residue. The D gene is left open where the match is weak. Not all rows give a size; the values are once, few, many and, for expanded clones, a class.

clone size	V gene	J gene	D gene	CDR3 DNA	CDR3 protein
once	TRBV10-1	TRBJ2-3	TRBD1	TGCGCCAGCAGTGAGGATCCCAGGGGGCGTATAGATACGCAGTATTTT	CASSEDPRGRIDTQYF
-	TRBV5-8	TRBJ1-5	-	TGTGCCAGCAGCCTCCCCTCGGACAATCAGCCCCAGCATTTT	CASSLPSDNQPQHF
few	TRBV2	TRBJ2-5	-	TGTGCCAGCTACAGGGAAGAGACCCAGTACTTC	CASYREETQYF
-	TRBV7-9	TRBJ1-3	-	TGTGCCAGCAGCTTTGAGCCTGGAAACACCATATATTTT	CASSFEPGNTIYF
many	TRBV2	TRBJ2-7	-	TGTGCCAGCAGTGGTATAGGAAGAGGACAGTCCTCCTACGAGCAGTACTTC	CASSGIGRGQSSYEQYF
-	TRBV10-2	TRBJ1-6	-	TGCGCCAGCAGTGAGTCTAGGCACGGCCCGAGCTCCTATAATTCACCCCTCCACTTT	CASSESRHGPSSYNSPLHF
-	TRBV7-9	TRBJ2-3	-	TGTGCCAGCCTTGAAAACACAGATACGCAGTATTTT	CASLENTDTQYF
-	TRBV6-4	TRBJ2-3	TRBD2	TGTGCCAGCAGTGTGGCGGGGGGCGAGCCAGATACGCAGTATTTT	CASSVAGGEPDTQYF
many	TRBV10-1	TRBJ2-1	-	TGCGCCAGCAGTGTACAGGGCTCGTCCTACAATGAGCAGTTCTTC	CASSVQGSSYNEQFF
many	TRBV6-5	TRBJ1-6	-	TGTGCCAGCAGTTTAATCCATATGCAATCCCTCCACTTT	CASSLIHMQSLHF
many	TRBV7-3	TRBJ2-2	TRBD2	TGTGCCAGCAGCCCACCGGGCGGGAGGGCCCATGGGGAGCTGTTTTTT	CASSPPGGRAHGELFF
-	TRBV11-1	TRBJ1-2	TRBD1	TGTGCCAGCAGCCCCCACCCAGGGACAGACGTCTATGGCTACACCTTC	CASSPHPGTDVYGYTF
-	TRBV7-9	TRBJ1-1	-	TGTGCCAGCAGCTTAAGTCCGGGCACTGAAGCTCTCTTT	CASSLSPGTEALF
many	TRBV19	TRBJ1-5	-	TGTGCCAGTAGTATAGCCCGCCTTCAGCCCCAGCATTTT	CASSIARLQPQHF
-	TRBV7-2	TRBJ1-2	TRBD1	TGTGCCAGCAGCCTCCGGGACAGAGCTAACTATGGCTACACCTTC	CASSLRDRANYGYTF
-	TRBV5-1	TRBJ2-3	-	TGCGCCAGCAGCTTAGGGGAGACCACAGATACGCAGTATTTT	CASSLGETTDTQYF
few	TRBV30	TRBJ1-5	-	TGTGCCTGGAGTGGCCAGGGAGGTCAGCCCCAGCATTTT	CAWSGQGGQPQHF
-	TRBV7-2	TRBJ1-4	-	TGTGCCGGCAGCACAAAGAGGGCAACTAATGAAAAACTGTTTTTT	CAGSTKRATNEKLFF
-	TRBV29-1	TRBJ1-2	-	TGCAGCGTTGAAGAGGGGGCGGGTGGCTACACCTTC	CSVEEGAGGYTF
-	TRBV10-3	TRBJ2-1	-	TGTGCCACACGAACTTCACCCGGGGGCACAGGTGATAATGAGCAGTTCTTC	CATRTSPGGTGDNEQFF
-	TRBV20-1	TRBJ1-1	-	TGCAGTGCTAGGCCAGGGAGAAACACTGAAGCTTTCTTT	CSARPGRNTEAFF
-	TRBV7-8	TRBJ2-5	TRBD2	TGTGCCAGCAGCTTCGGCCTAGCGGGACGTCAAGAGACCCAGTACTTC	CASSFGLAGRQETQYF
many	TRBV10-3	TRBJ2-7	-	TGTGCCATAGCCCGGACACTACAAAATTCCTACGAGCAGTACTTC	CAIARTLQNSYEQYF